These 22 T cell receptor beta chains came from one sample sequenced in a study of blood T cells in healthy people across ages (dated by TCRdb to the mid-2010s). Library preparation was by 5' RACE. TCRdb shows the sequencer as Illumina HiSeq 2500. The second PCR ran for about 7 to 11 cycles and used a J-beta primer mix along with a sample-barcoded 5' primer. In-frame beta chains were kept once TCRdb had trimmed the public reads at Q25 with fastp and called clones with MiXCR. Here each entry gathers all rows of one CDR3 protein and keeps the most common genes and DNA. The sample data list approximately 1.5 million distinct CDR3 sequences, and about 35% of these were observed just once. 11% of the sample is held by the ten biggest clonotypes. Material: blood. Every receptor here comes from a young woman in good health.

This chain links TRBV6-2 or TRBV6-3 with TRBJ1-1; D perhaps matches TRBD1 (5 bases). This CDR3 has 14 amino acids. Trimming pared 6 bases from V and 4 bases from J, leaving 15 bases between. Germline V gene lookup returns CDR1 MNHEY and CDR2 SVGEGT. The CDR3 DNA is TGTGCCAGCAGGTGGAGGGGCCGAGGCACTGAAGCTTTCTTT. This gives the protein CASRWRGRGTEAFF.

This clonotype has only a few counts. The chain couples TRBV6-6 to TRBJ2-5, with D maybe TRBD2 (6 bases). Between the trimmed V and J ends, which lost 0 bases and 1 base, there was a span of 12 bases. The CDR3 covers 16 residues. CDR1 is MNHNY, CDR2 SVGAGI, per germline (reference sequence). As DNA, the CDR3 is TGTGCCAGCAGTTACTCGGGACTCCCGAGCCAAGAGACCCAGTACTTC. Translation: CASSYSGLPSQETQYF.

The CDR3 DNA reads as TGTGCCAGCAGTTACGTGGGCGTGGGGACTGAAGCTTTCTTT. Translated: CASSYVGVGTEAFF. The chain links TRBV6-5 to TRBJ1-1; D ambiguous. The CDR3 is 14 amino acids. Per germline, CDR1 MNHEY and CDR2 SVGAGI. V dropped 2 bases and J dropped 5 bases, with 12 bases sitting between them.

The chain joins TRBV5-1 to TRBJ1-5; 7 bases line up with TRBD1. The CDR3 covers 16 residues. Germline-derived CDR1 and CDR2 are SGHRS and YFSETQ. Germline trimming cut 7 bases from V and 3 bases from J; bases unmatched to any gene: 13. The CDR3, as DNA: TGCGCCAGCCAACGGGGCCAGGGGGTTTACAATCAGCCCCAGCATTTT. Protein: CASQRGQGVYNQPQHF.

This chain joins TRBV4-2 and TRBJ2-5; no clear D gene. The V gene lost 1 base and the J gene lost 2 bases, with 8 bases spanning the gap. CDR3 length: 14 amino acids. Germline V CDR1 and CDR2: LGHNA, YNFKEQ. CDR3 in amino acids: CASSQGLKQETQYF. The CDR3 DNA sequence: TGTGCCAGCAGCCAAGGACTCAAACAAGAGACCCAGTACTTC.

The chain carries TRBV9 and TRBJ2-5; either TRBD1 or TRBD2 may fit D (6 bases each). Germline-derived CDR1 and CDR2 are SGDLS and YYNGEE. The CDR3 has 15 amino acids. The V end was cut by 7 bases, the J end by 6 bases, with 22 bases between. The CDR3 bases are TGTGCCAGCTCCTCGGGTTCGGGGGCCAGAAAGACCCAGTACTTC. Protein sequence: CASSSGSGARKTQYF. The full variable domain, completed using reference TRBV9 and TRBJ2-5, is DSGVTQTPKHLITATGQRVTLRCSPRSGDLSVYWYQQSLDQGLQFLIQYYNGEERAKGNILERFSAQQFPDLHSELNLSSLELGDSALYFCASSSGSGARKTQYFGPGTRLLVL.

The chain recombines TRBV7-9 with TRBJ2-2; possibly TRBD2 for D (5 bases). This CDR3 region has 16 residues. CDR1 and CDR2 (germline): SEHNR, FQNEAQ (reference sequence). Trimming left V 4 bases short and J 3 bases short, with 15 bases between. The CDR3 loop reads CASSSRRADYTGELFF. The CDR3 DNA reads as TGTGCCAGCAGCTCCAGACGAGCGGATTACACCGGGGAGCTGTTTTTT.

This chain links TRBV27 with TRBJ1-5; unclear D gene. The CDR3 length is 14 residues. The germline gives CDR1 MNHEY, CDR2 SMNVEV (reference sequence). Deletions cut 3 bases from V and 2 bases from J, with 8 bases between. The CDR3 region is CASSFFGGNQPQHF. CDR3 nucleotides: TGTGCCAGCAGTTTTTTCGGGGGCAATCAGCCCCAGCATTTT.

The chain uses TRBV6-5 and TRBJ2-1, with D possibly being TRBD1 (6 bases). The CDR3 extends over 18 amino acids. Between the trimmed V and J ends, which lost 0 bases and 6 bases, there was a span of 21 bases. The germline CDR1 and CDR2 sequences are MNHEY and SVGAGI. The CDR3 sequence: CASSYSYLGFQGPNEQFF. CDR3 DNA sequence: TGTGCCAGCAGTTACTCCTACCTCGGGTTTCAGGGGCCCAATGAGCAGTTCTTC.

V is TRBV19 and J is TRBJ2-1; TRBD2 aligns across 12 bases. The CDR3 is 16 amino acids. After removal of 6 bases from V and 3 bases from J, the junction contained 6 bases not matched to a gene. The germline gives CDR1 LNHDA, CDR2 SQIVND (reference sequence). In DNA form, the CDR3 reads TGTGCCAGTAGATCTAGCGGGGGGGCCGGCTACAATGAGCAGTTCTTC. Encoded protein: CASRSSGGAGYNEQFF.

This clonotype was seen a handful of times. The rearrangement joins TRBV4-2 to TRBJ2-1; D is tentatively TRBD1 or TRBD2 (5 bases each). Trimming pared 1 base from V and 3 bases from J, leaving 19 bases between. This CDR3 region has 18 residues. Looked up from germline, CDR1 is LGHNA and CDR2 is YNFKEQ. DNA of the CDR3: TGTGCCAGCAGCCAAGGAGGGGCCACCCTATATTACTACAATGAGCAGTTCTTC. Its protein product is CASSQGGATLYYYNEQFF.

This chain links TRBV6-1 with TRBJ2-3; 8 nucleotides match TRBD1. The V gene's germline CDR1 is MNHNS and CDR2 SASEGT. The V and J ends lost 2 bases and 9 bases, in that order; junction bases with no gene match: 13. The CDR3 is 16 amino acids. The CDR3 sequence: CASSELAGQGKGTQYF. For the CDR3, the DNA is TGTGCCAGCAGTGAACTAGCTGGACAGGGAAAGGGAACGCAGTATTTT.

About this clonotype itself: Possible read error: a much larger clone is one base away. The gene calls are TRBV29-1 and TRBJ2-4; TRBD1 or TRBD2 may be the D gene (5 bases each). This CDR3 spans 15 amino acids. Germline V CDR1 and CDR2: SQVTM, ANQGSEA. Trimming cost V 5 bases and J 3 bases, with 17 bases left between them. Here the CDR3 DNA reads TGCAGCGTTTTTGAGGGGTCTCTAGTCAAAAACATTCAGTACTTC. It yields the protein CSVFEGSLVKNIQYF. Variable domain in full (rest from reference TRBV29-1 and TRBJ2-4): SAVISQKPSRDICQRGTSLTIQCQVDSQVTMMFWYRQQPGQSLTLIATANQGSEATYESGFVIDKFPISRPNLTFSTLTVSNMSPEDSSIYLCSVFEGSLVKNIQYFGAGTRLSVL.

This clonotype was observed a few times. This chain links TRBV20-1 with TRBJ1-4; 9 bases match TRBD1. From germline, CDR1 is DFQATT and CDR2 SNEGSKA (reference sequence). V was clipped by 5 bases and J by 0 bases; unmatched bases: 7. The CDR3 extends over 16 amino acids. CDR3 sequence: CSAPDRGFATNEKLFF. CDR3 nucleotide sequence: TGCAGTGCTCCTGACAGGGGGTTTGCAACTAATGAAAAACTGTTTTTT.

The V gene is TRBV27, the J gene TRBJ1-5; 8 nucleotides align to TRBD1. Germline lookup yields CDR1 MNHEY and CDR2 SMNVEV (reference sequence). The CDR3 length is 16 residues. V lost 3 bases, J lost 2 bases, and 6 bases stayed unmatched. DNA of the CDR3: TGTGCCAGCAGTTTCTATGGACAGGGCGGCAATCAGCCCCAGCATTTT. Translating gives CASSFYGQGGNQPQHF.

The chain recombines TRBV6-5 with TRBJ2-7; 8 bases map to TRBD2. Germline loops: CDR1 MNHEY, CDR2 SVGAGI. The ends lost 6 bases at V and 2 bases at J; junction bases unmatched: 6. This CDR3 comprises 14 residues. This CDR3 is CASSPTSAPYEQYF. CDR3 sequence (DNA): TGTGCCAGCAGCCCGACTAGCGCACCCTACGAGCAGTACTTC.

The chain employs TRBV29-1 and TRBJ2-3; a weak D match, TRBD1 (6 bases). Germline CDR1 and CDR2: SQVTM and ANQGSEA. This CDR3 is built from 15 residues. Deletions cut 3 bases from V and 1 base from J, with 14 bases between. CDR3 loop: CSVDGAGGGTDTQYF. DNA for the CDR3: TGCAGCGTTGACGGGGCTGGGGGCGGCACAGATACGCAGTATTTT.

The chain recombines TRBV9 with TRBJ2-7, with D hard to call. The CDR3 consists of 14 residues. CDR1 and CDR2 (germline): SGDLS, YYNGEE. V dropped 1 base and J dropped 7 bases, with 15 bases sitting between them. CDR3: CASSVSPHLGEQYF. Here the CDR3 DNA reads TGTGCCAGCAGCGTAAGCCCTCATTTAGGAGAGCAGTACTTC.

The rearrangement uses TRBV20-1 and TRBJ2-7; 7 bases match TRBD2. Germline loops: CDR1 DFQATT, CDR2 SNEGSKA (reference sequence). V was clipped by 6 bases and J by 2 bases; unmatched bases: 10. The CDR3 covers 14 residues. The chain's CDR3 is CSARAGTNPYEQYF. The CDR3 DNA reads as TGCAGTGCGAGGGCTGGGACTAACCCCTACGAGCAGTACTTC.

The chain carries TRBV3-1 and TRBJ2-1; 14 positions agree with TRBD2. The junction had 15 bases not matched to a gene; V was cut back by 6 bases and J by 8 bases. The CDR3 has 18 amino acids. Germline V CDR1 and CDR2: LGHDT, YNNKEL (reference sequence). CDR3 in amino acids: CASSQGLAGVVVGDEQFF. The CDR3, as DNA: TGTGCCAGCAGTCAGGGACTAGCGGGAGTGGTTGTCGGCGATGAGCAGTTCTTC.

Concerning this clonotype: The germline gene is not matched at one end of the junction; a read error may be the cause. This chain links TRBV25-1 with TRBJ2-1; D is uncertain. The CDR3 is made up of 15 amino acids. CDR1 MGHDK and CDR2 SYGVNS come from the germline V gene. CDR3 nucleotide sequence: TGTGCCAGCAGTGAGGGGATGAGCTCCTACAATGGGCAGTTCTTC. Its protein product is CASSEGMSSYNGQFF.

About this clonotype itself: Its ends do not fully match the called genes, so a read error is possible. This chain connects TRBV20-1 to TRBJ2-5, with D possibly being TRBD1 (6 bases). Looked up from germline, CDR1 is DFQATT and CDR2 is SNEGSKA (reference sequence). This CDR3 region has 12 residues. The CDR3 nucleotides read TGCAGTGCTGTTAACAGGGCAGAGGCCCAGTACTTT. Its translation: CSAVNRAEAQYF.